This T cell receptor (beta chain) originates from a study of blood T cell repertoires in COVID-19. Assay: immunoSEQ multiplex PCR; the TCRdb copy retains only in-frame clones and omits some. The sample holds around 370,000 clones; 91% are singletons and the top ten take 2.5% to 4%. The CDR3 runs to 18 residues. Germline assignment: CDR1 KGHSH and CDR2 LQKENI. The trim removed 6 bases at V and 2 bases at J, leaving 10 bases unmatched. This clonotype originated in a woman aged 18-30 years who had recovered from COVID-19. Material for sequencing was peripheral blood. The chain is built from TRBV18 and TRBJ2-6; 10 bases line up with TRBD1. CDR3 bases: TGTGCCAGCTCTCACAATCCCGGGACAGGGGCTGGGGCCAACGTCCTGACTTTC. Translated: CASSHNPGTGAGANVLTF.